This TCR beta chain emerged from a study of metastatic and nonmetastatic thyroid tumors. Study in general: The study looked at repertoires side by side in blood and in tumor or nodule tissue from malignant and benign thyroid patients.

Per the original methods: A distant-metastasis classifier for papillary thyroid cancer was built using CDR3 differences across clinicopathological groups. TCRdb re-clonotyped the PCR reads through MiXCR. TCRdb, not the original authors, processed these V and J calls. The profile shows approximately 12,000 clones, roughly 27% of them singletons. In germline, CDR1 is SGHRS, CDR2 YFSETQ. CDR3 length: 14 amino acids. Trimming removed 0 bases from V and 3 bases from J; junction bases left unmatched: 2. Ahead of thyroid surgery, no patient had received treatment of any kind. The chain joins TRBV5-1 to TRBJ2-7; 8 bases map to TRBD1. Sequencing used tumor tissue. This clonotype was obtained from a female donor with papillary thyroid cancer or a benign thyroid nodule (not recorded which). Some clones in this sample may be carry-over from other donors' samples. The CDR3: CASSLVTGGYEQYF. CDR3 DNA sequence: TGCGCCAGCAGCTTGGTAACAGGGGGCTACGAGCAGTACTTC. The full variable domain, in which reference TRBV5-1 and TRBJ2-7 provide the parts outside the CDR3, is KAGVTQTPRYLIKTRGQQVTLSCSPISGHRSVSWYQQTPGQGLQFLFEYFSETQRNKGNFPGRFSGRQFSNSRSEMNVSTLELGDSALYLCASSLVTGGYEQYFGPGTRLTVT.